These T cell receptor beta chains were read from a single sample in a study of blood T cells in healthy people across ages. TCRdb reprocessed the 5' RACE reads via MiXCR and lists one record per CDR3 protein. Of about 1.5 million distinct CDR3 sequences in the sample, approximately 42% were seen once. Sequencing was performed on blood. Receptors were obtained from a woman younger than 35 in good health. The CDR3 runs from the conserved cysteine through the conserved F or W. A D gene is named only where the DNA matches it firmly. Not all rows give a size; the values are once, few, many and, for expanded clones, a class.

v_gene	j_gene	d_gene	abundance	CDR3aa	CDR3nt
TRBV6-5	TRBJ2-1	TRBD2	many	CASRRTSGYNEQFF	TGTGCCAGCAGACGGACTAGCGGTTACAATGAGCAGTTCTTC
TRBV9	TRBJ1-2	.	many	CASSVGLHTYGYTF	TGTGCCAGCAGCGTAGGTCTTCACACCTATGGCTACACCTTC
TRBV3-1	TRBJ2-7	TRBD2	.	CANSLITSGSYEQYF	TGTGCCAACAGCCTAATCACTAGCGGCTCCTACGAGCAGTACTTC
TRBV29-1	TRBJ2-7	.	.	CSAGSAPYEQYF	TGCAGCGCAGGGTCGGCCCCCTACGAGCAGTACTTC
TRBV7-9	TRBJ1-5	.	many	CASSLPGQPQHF	TGTGCCAGCAGTTTACCCGGTCAGCCCCAGCATTTT
TRBV6-2/TRBV6-3	TRBJ2-3	.	few	CASSRHLEGGTDTQYF	TGTGCCAGCAGTCGACATCTCGAAGGGGGTACAGATACGCAGTATTTT
TRBV25-1	TRBJ2-7	.	few	CATSRADEQYF	TGTGCCACCTCACGGGCGGACGAGCAGTACTTC
TRBV30	TRBJ2-1	.	few	CAWSVTRREQFF	TGTGCCTGGAGTGTAACCCGGAGGGAGCAGTTCTTC
TRBV12-3/TRBV12-4	TRBJ1-1	.	.	CASSLWLSYTEAFF	TGTGCCAGCAGTTTATGGCTTTCCTACACTGAAGCTTTCTTT
TRBV3-1	TRBJ2-5	.	.	CASSQTDLYQETQYF	TGTGCCAGCAGCCAGACAGACCTGTACCAAGAGACCCAGTACTTC
TRBV25-1	TRBJ2-7	.	few	CASSDRQGRATTYEQYF	TGTGCCAGCAGTGATCGGCAGGGTCGAGCCACTACCTACGAGCAGTACTTC
TRBV7-8	TRBJ2-5	.	.	CASSLVSLANRMQETQYF	TGTGCCAGCAGCTTAGTGAGCCTAGCGAATAGAATGCAAGAGACCCAGTACTTC
TRBV20-1	TRBJ1-6	TRBD1	.	CSATDRGRVYNSPLHF	TGCAGTGCTACAGACAGGGGTCGCGTCTATAATTCACCCCTCCACTTT
TRBV20-1	TRBJ2-1	TRBD1	.	CSVTGGGSYNEQFF	TGCAGTGTTACAGGGGGCGGCTCCTACAATGAGCAGTTCTTC
TRBV7-9	TRBJ2-1	TRBD1	.	CASSLRGTGGYNEQFF	TGCGCCAGCAGCCTTAGGGGGACAGGCGGCTACAATGAGCAGTTCTTC
TRBV12-3/TRBV12-4	TRBJ1-5	.	few	CASRQGLSNQPQHF	TGTGCCAGCAGACAGGGTCTCAGCAATCAGCCCCAGCATTTT
TRBV20-1	TRBJ2-1	TRBD2	.	CSAREARGAYNEQFF	TGCAGTGCTAGAGAGGCGCGGGGGGCGTATAATGAGCAGTTCTTC
TRBV6-2/TRBV6-3	TRBJ1-5	TRBD1	.	CASTSWGQGNQPQHF	TGTGCCAGCACATCGTGGGGACAGGGCAATCAGCCCCAGCATTTT
TRBV11-2	TRBJ2-1	TRBD1	.	CAGQGYNEQFF	TGTGCCGGACAGGGGTACAATGAGCAGTTCTTC
TRBV7-9	TRBJ2-1	.	many	CASSLSSSYNEQFF	TGTGCCAGCAGCTTAAGCAGCTCCTACAATGAGCAGTTCTTC
TRBV25-1	TRBJ2-7	TRBD2	.	CASSELPLGGGSSYNEQYF	TGTGCCAGCAGCGAACTCCCTTTAGGTGGCGGGAGCTCCTACAATGAGCAGTACTTC
TRBV7-2	TRBJ2-7	TRBD1	.	CASSLMTGSSYEQYF	TGTGCCAGCAGCTTAATGACAGGGAGCTCCTACGAGCAGTACTTC
TRBV4-3	TRBJ2-2	.	few	CASSQVDRNTGELFF	TGCGCCAGCAGCCAAGTGGACAGAAACACCGGGGAGCTGTTTTTT
TRBV6-5	TRBJ2-3	.	few	CASSWSFADTQYF	TGTGCCAGCAGTTGGTCATTTGCAGATACGCAGTATTTT
TRBV21-1	TRBJ2-3	.	.	CASSASLAGGTDTQYF	TGTGCCAGCAGCGCATCATTAGCGGGAGGAACAGATACGCAGTATTTT
TRBV20-1	TRBJ2-2	.	few	CSARGTLNTGELFF	TGCAGTGCTAGGGGGACACTTAACACCGGGGAGCTGTTTTTT
TRBV18	TRBJ1-4	.	.	CASSPTRLNEKLFF	TGTGCCAGCTCACCAACCCGGCTTAATGAAAAACTGTTTTTT
TRBV27	TRBJ1-2	.	.	CASSLSTLSGYTF	TGTGCCAGCAGTTTATCTACGCTCAGTGGCTACACCTTC
TRBV4-3	TRBJ2-1	TRBD2	.	CASSHPTSGQNNEQFF	TGCGCCAGCAGCCACCCTACTAGCGGACAAAACAATGAGCAGTTCTTC
TRBV2	TRBJ2-7	.	.	CASSDREDKAYEQYF	TGTGCCAGCAGTGATAGGGAAGACAAGGCCTACGAGCAGTACTTC
TRBV6-5	TRBJ1-6	.	.	CASSYGGRTGNSPLHF	TGTGCCAGCAGTTATGGCGGCAGGACGGGGAATTCACCCCTCCACTTT
TRBV20-1	TRBJ1-5	TRBD1	many	CSARDRGQGGPQHF	TGCAGTGCTAGAGATCGAGGACAGGGAGGACCCCAGCATTTT
TRBV27	TRBJ1-1	.	few	CASSLKRGINTEAFF	TGTGCCAGCAGTTTAAAGCGGGGCATCAACACTGAAGCTTTCTTT
TRBV7-9	TRBJ2-3	.	.	CASSLGYHVEETQYF	TGTGCCAGCAGCTTGGGGTACCATGTGGAAGAGACGCAGTATTTT
TRBV20-1	TRBJ2-1	TRBD2	once	CSALRGGGYNEQFF	TGCAGTGCCCTAAGGGGCGGGGGGTACAATGAGCAGTTCTTC
TRBV9	TRBJ2-3	.	.	CASTGQRATDTRYF	TGTGCCAGCACCGGACAGAGAGCCACAGATACGCGGTATTTT
TRBV11-2	TRBJ1-2	.	.	CASSASTGDRYGYTF	TGTGCCAGCAGCGCCTCGACAGGAGACCGCTATGGCTACACCTTC
TRBV20-1	TRBJ2-1	TRBD2	few	CSAREPGLDINEQFF	TGCAGTGCTAGAGAACCGGGACTAGATATAAATGAGCAGTTCTTC
TRBV20-1	TRBJ2-3	TRBD2	.	CSARYLAGGIDTQYF	TGCAGTGCTAGGTACCTAGCGGGAGGAATAGATACGCAGTATTTT
TRBV7-2	TRBJ1-5	TRBD1	.	CASSSSGGVQPQHF	TGTGCCAGCAGCTCTTCAGGGGGCGTTCAGCCCCAGCATTTT
TRBV9	TRBJ2-1	.	.	CASSAAGGWGDKQFF	TGTGCCAGCAGCGCCGCCGGAGGATGGGGTGATAAGCAGTTCTTC
TRBV7-2	TRBJ1-1	TRBD1	.	CASSSPRQGRRGTEAFF	TGTGCCAGCAGCTCACCCCGACAGGGGCGCAGAGGGACTGAAGCTTTCTTT
TRBV20-1	TRBJ2-2	.	.	CSARAGGHTGELFF	TGCAGTGCTAGGGCTGGGGGCCATACCGGGGAGCTGTTTTTT
TRBV19	TRBJ1-2	TRBD1	.	CASRVPYGTGYGYTF	TGTGCCAGTAGGGTGCCCTATGGGACAGGCTATGGCTACACCTTC
TRBV20-1	TRBJ2-1	.	.	CSAREGSSEQFF	TGCAGTGCTAGAGAGGGTTCCAGCGAGCAGTTCTTC
TRBV29-1	TRBJ1-2	.	.	CSGFGTSSDYTF	TGCAGCGGATTTGGGACAAGCAGCGACTACACCTTC
TRBV7-9	TRBJ1-2	.	.	CASSPRTQSHGYTF	TGTGCCAGCAGCCCTAGGACACAAAGCCATGGCTACACCTTC
TRBV12-3/TRBV12-4	TRBJ2-1	.	.	CASSALLDEQFF	TGTGCCAGCTCCGCCCTGTTGGATGAGCAGTTCTTC
TRBV3-1	TRBJ2-1	TRBD2	few	CASSQLAGGPAFF	TGTGCCAGCAGCCAACTAGCGGGGGGGCCGGCGTTCTTC
TRBV4-3	TRBJ1-6	.	.	CASSQEPQTNSPLHF	TGCGCCAGCAGCCAAGAGCCACAGACAAATTCACCCCTCCACTTT